This T cell receptor beta chain appears in the sequencing data of a study of blood T cells in healthy people across ages. Primers used in a second PCR of roughly 6 to 11 cycles were a sample-barcoded 5' primer and a J-beta primer mix. Using its own MiXCR run on the 5' RACE reads, TCRdb lists one record per CDR3 protein. The sample consists of under 1,100,000 distinct CDR3 sequences, 25% of them appearing once. The CDR3 totals 13 residues. V was clipped by 0 bases and J by 2 bases, with 4 bases between them. Germline assignment: CDR1 SGHDN and CDR2 FVKESK. These records were also assigned to another study, of T cells of mothers and their children. This second study says: A few healthy Caucasian mothers, along with their six children, served as the donors. Each mother gave over 8.5 million TCR beta CDR3 reads; each child, about 3 million. Researchers report slightly higher, though non-significant, overlap in related mother-child pairs than in unrelated pairs.

The TCR originated in a girl aged 2-9 years in good health. Sequencing was performed on blood. The rearrangement links TRBV14 to TRBJ1-2; D remains ambiguous. This chain's CDR3 is CASSQDVNYGYTF. In DNA form, the CDR3 reads TGTGCCAGCAGCCAAGACGTGAACTATGGCTACACCTTC.